Reported below is one TCR beta chain. Profiled with immunoSEQ multiplex PCR; TCRdb holds only in-frame clones, not every one. The sample shows about 57,000 clones, around 87% of them seen only once. This sample is part of a study of technical replicates of blood from a few donors. This CDR3 comprises 17 residues. The V gene's germline CDR1 is SGDLS and CDR2 YYNGEE. V shed 4 bases, J shed 3 bases, and the junction held 10 bases outside the gene matches. The genes are TRBV9 and TRBJ1-1; 12 bases match TRBD1. This TCR was recovered from a human donor in good health. Some clones in this sample may be carry-over from other donors' samples. Material: PBMCs. CDR3 DNA: TGTGCCAGCAGCTCTGCCCGGGACAGGGGGCTTGACACTGAAGCTTTCTTT. Amino acid sequence: CASSSARDRGLDTEAFF.